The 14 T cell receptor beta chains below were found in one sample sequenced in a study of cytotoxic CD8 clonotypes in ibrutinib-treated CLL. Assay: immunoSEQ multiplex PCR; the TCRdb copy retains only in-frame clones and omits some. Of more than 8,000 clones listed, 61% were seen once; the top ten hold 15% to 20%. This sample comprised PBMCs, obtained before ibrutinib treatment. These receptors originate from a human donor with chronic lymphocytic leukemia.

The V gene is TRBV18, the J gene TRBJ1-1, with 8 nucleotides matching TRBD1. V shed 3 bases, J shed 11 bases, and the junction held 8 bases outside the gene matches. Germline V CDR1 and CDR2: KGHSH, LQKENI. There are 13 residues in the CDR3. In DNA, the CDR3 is TGTGCCAGCTCACCTAACAGACAGGGGATTGCTTTCTTT. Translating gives CASSPNRQGIAFF.

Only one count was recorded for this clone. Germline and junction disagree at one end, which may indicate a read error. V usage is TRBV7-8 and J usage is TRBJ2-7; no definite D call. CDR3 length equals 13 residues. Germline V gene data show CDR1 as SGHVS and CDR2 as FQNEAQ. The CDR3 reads CASSRSQGILTAF. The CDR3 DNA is TGTGCCAGCAGCCGGTCCCAAGGGATACTCACGGCCTTC.

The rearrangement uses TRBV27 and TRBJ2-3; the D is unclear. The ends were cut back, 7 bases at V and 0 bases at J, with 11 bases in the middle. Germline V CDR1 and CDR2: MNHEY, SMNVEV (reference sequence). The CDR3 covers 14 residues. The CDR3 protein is CASKARVSTDTQYF. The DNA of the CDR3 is TGTGCCAGCAAGGCCCGGGTGAGCACAGATACGCAGTATTTT.

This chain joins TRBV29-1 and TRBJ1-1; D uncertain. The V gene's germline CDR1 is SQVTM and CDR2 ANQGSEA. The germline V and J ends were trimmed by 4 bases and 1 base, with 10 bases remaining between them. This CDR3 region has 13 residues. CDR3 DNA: TGCAGCGTTGGCCTGACACCGAACACTGAAGCTTTCTTT. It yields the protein CSVGLTPNTEAFF.

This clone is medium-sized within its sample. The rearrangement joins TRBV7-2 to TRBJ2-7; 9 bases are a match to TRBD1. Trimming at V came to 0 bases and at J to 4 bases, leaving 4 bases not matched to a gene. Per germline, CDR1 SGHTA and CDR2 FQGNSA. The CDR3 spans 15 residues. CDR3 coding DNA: TGTGCCAGCAGCTTAGCGGGACAGGGTCCGTACGAGCAGTACTTC. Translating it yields CASSLAGQGPYEQYF.

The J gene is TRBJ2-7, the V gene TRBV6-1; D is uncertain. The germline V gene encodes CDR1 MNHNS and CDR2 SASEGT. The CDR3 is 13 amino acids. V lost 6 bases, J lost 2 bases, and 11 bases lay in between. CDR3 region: CASSLGNTYEQYF. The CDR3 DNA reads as TGTGCCAGCAGCCTAGGGAACACCTACGAGCAGTACTTC.

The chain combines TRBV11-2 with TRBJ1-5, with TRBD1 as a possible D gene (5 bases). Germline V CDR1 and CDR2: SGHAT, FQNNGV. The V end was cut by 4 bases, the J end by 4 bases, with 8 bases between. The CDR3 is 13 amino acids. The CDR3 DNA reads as TGTGCCAGCAGCTGGGGCCCAAATCAGCCCCAGCATTTT. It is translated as CASSWGPNQPQHF.

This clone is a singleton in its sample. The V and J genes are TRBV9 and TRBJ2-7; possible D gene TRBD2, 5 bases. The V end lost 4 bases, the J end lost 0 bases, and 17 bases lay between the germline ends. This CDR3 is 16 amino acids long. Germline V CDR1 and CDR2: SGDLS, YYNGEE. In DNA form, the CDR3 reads TGTGCCAGCAGCATTGGACTGGCAGGAAGCTCCTACGAGCAGTACTTC. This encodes CASSIGLAGSSYEQYF. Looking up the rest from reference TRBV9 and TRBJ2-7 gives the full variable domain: DSGVTQTPKHLITATGQRVTLRCSPRSGDLSVYWYQQSLDQGLQFLIQYYNGEERAKGNILERFSAQQFPDLHSELNLSSLELGDSALYFCASSIGLAGSSYEQYFGPGTRLTVT.

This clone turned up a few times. CDR3 bases: TGTGCCAGCAGTTCCCCCTTAAGTGATGAGCAGTTCTTC. Translated, it gives CASSSPLSDEQFF. V and J are TRBV28 and TRBJ2-1; D gene ambiguous. Per the germline V gene, CDR1 is MDHEN and CDR2 is SYDVKM. The CDR3 has 13 residues. The ends were cut back, 4 bases at V and 8 bases at J, with 12 bases in the middle.

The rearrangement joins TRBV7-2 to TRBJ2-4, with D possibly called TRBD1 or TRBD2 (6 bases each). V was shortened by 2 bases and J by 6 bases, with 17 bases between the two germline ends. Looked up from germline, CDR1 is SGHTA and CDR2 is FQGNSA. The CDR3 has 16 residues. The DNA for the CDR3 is TGTGCCAGCAGCTTATACCCACGGGGGCTGGGAAACATTCAGTACTTC. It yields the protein CASSLYPRGLGNIQYF.

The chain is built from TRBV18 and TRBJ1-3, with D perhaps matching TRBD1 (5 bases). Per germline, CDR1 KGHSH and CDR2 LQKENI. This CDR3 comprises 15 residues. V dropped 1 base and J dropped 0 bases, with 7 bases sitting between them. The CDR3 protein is CASSPLRGSGNTIYF. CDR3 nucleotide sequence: TGTGCCAGCTCACCACTAAGGGGCTCTGGAAACACCATATATTTT.

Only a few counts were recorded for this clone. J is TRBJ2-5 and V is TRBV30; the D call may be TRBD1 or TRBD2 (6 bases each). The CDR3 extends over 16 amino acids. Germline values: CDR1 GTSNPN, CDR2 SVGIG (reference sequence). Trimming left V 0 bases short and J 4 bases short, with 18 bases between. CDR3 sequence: CAWSVMEGGRGETQYF. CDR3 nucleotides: TGTGCCTGGAGTGTTATGGAGGGGGGCCGCGGAGAGACCCAGTACTTC.

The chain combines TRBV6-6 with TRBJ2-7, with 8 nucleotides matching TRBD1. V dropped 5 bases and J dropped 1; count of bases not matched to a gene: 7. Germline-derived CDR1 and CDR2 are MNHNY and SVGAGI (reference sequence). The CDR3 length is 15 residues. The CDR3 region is CASSHGQGASYEQYF. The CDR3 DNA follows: TGTGCCAGCAGTCATGGCCAGGGGGCTTCCTACGAGCAGTACTTC.

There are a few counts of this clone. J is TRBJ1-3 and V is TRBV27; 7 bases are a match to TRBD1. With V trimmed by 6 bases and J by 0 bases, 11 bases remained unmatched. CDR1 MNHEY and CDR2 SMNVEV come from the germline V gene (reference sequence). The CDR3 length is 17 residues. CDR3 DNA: TGTGCCAGCAGGCCTCAGCGGGACAGAGGCTCTGGAAACACCATATATTTT. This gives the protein CASRPQRDRGSGNTIYF.